A selection of T cell receptor beta chains follows, all from one sample in a study of blood T cell repertoires in COVID-19. Profiled with immunoSEQ multiplex PCR; TCRdb holds only in-frame clones, not every one. Among some 400,000 clones, roughly nine tenths were seen once, and the ten largest hold around 1.1%. Input material: PBMCs or T cells enriched from blood (not recorded which). These receptors all come from a young man who had recovered from COVID-19. CDR3s include the opening cysteine and the closing phenylalanine or tryptophan. A D gene is named only where the DNA matches it firmly. Size is stated for part of the rows, as once, few or many counts, or as a class when the clone is expanded.

J gene | clone size | D gene | V gene | CDR3 protein | CDR3 DNA
TRBJ2-7 | . | TRBD2 | TRBV9 | CASSTSREGHPYEQYF | TGTGCCAGCAGCACCTCGAGGGAGGGGCATCCCTACGAGCAGTACTTC
TRBJ2-7 | . | . | TRBV4-1 | CASSQVVTGLYEQYF | TGCGCCAGCAGCCAAGTCGTTACGGGACTCTACGAGCAGTACTTC
TRBJ2-3 | . | TRBD2 | TRBV5-1 | CASSLVGRAIDTQYF | TGCGCCAGCAGCTTGGTCGGGAGGGCCATAGATACGCAGTATTTT
TRBJ2-1 | . | TRBD2 | TRBV19 | CASGKGLAGVNEQFF | TGTGCCAGCGGGAAGGGACTAGCGGGAGTCAATGAGCAGTTCTTC
TRBJ1-5 | once | . | TRBV30 | CAWASGQIPNQPQHF | TGTGCCTGGGCCTCCGGACAGATCCCCAATCAGCCCCAGCATTTT
TRBJ2-3 | . | . | TRBV3-1/TRBV3-2 | CASSQWDSQVKQYF | TGTGCCAGCAGCCAATGGGACTCCCAGGTGAAGCAGTATTTT
TRBJ1-1 | . | . | TRBV18 | CASSPQGSDTEAFF | TGTGCCAGCTCACCACAGGGGTCTGACACTGAAGCTTTCTTT
TRBJ1-5 | . | . | TRBV6-1 | CASSEGAGADQPQHF | TGTGCCAGCAGTGAAGGGGCGGGGGCCGATCAGCCCCAGCATTTT
TRBJ2-5 | . | TRBD2 | TRBV2 | CASIPTSGGQTQYF | TGTGCCAGCATTCCGACTAGCGGTGGACAGACCCAGTACTTC
TRBJ2-5 | few | . | TRBV7-9 | CASSLLLGDQETQYF | TGTGCCAGCAGCTTATTATTAGGGGACCAAGAGACCCAGTACTTC
TRBJ1-1 | . | . | TRBV6-1 | CASSEYRVNTEAFF | TGTGCCAGCAGTGAATACAGGGTAAACACTGAAGCTTTCTTT
TRBJ2-7 | . | . | TRBV5-4 | CASSLGRGRVYEQYF | TGTGCCAGCAGCTTGGGGAGGGGGCGGGTCTACGAGCAGTACTTC
TRBJ2-2 | . | TRBD1 | TRBV7-9 | CASSLLDRATGELFF | TGTGCCAGCAGCCTACTTGACAGGGCGACCGGGGAGCTGTTTTTT
TRBJ2-2 | few | . | TRBV20-1 | CSASSGRGTGELFF | TGCAGTGCTAGTAGTGGGAGAGGAACCGGGGAGCTGTTTTTT
TRBJ2-5 | . | TRBD2 | TRBV3-1/TRBV3-2 | CASSRGAGVAETQYF | TGTGCCAGCAGCCGGGGAGCGGGAGTCGCAGAGACCCAGTACTTC
TRBJ2-1 | . | TRBD2 | TRBV13 | CASSSILAGVYNEQFF | TGTGCCAGCAGCTCCATACTAGCGGGAGTCTACAATGAGCAGTTCTTC
TRBJ2-7 | . | . | TRBV28 | CASSAPGTFYEQYF | TGTGCCAGCAGTGCACCCGGGACATTCTACGAGCAGTACTTC
TRBJ2-2 | . | . | TRBV7-8 | CASSWARELFF | TGTGCCAGCAGCTGGGCAAGAGAGCTGTTTTTT
TRBJ1-1 | . | . | TRBV21-1 | CASIEPRAFF | TGTGCCAGCATAGAACCTAGAGCTTTCTTT
TRBJ2-3 | few | TRBD1 | TRBV12-5 | CASGLVAGTGYTDTQYF | TGTGCTAGTGGTTTGGTAGCCGGGACAGGGTACACAGATACGCAGTATTTT